The clone carrying this T cell receptor beta chain occurred a few times. Different DNA sequences within this sample yield the same CDR3. The study reverse transcribed the entire isolated RNA, so it sequenced expressed TCRB transcripts. TCRdb keeps only in-frame clones here, not all; method: immunoSEQ multiplex PCR. The data contain hundreds of thousands of clones, roughly a sixth of them singletons. This sample was included in a study of beta chain features in type 1 diabetes. The CDR3 runs to 13 residues. The V gene's germline CDR1 is LNHDA and CDR2 SQIVND (reference sequence). V dropped 3 bases and J dropped 1 base, with 6 bases sitting between them.

The receptor comes from a man younger than 30 in good health. The chain couples TRBV19 to TRBJ1-1; D remains ambiguous. Sequenced input: naive CD4+ T cells from blood. In DNA form, the CDR3 reads TGTGCCAGTAGTATTGAGGGGAACACTGAAGCTTTCTTT. Translation gives CASSIEGNTEAFF.